This T cell receptor (beta chain) was identified during a study of cytotoxic CD8 clonotypes in ibrutinib-treated CLL. Trimming took off 7 bases at V and 6 bases at J, with 9 bases between the two ends. Germline CDR1 is LNHDA and CDR2 is SQIVND (reference sequence). The CDR3 runs to 12 residues. Clones were read by immunoSEQ multiplex PCR, and TCRdb kept only the in-frame ones, dropping some. The table has nearly 300,000 clones, approximately 76% seen once. Study results and caveats: Ibrutinib response saw clonality rise, and progression saw it return toward baseline.

This clone was picked up a small number of times. The antigen is not known. The sequencing used PBMCs, collected at disease progression, from a patient treated with ibrutinib. This receptor was taken from a human donor with chronic lymphocytic leukemia. The chain couples TRBV19 to TRBJ2-2, with TRBD1 as a possible D gene (6 bases). The CDR3: CASTEGAGELFF. CDR3 in DNA: TGTGCCAGTACCGAGGGGGCCGGGGAGCTGTTTTTT.